The rows below give T cell receptor beta chains drawn from one sample of a study of vaccination and CD4 T cells after COVID-19. TCRdb itself ran the PCR reads through MiXCR, one entry per CDR3 protein. This table holds roughly 24,000 distinct CDR3 sequences, less than 50% found once. These receptors lack a known antigen. Sequencing used CD4+ T cells from blood, cultured in vitro. These receptors all come from a human donor who had recovered from COVID-19. Each CDR3 is given with its conserved first and last residue. The D gene is left open where the match is weak. For some rows the clone size is stated as once, few or many, or as a class when expanded; others skip it.

CDR3 length	J gene	clone size	D gene	V gene	CDR3 protein	CDR3 DNA
16	TRBJ2-1	.	TRBD2	TRBV7-2	CASSLAATSGMVEQFF	TGTGCCAGCAGCTTAGCGGCCACTAGCGGGATGGTCGAGCAGTTCTTC
14	TRBJ2-1	.	TRBD2	TRBV6-5	CASSSPSGVNEQFF	TGTGCCAGCAGTTCCCCTAGCGGTGTCAATGAGCAGTTCTTC
15	TRBJ2-2	.	.	TRBV7-3	CASSSRTDLGGELFF	TGTGCCAGCAGCTCACGGACGGACTTGGGCGGGGAGCTGTTTTTT
14	TRBJ2-7	.	.	TRBV2	CASSEQGTVREQYF	TGTGCCAGCAGCGAGCAGGGGACCGTGCGCGAGCAGTACTTC
13	TRBJ2-7	.	.	TRBV11-2	CASSLVARDEQYF	TGTGCCAGCAGCTTAGTGGCCCGGGACGAGCAGTACTTC
14	TRBJ2-3	.	.	TRBV10-3	CAISLDADGVWQYF	TGTGCCATCAGTTTAGACGCCGACGGGGTATGGCAGTATTTT
18	TRBJ2-1	.	TRBD2	TRBV7-2	CASSNTLGAGAFYNEQFF	TGTGCCAGCAGCAATACCCTTGGGGCGGGAGCTTTCTACAATGAGCAGTTCTTC
15	TRBJ1-6	few	.	TRBV19	CASSIAGAYNSPLHF	TGTGCCAGTAGTATAGCCGGGGCATATAATTCACCCCTCCACTTT
24	TRBJ1-1	.	.	TRBV7-2	CASSFYICSASRGRAGSGVTEAFF	.
15	TRBJ2-6	.	.	TRBV6-2/TRBV6-3	CASSDRTSGANVLTF	TGTGCCAGCAGTGATAGGACCTCTGGGGCCAACGTCCTGACTTTC